This record looks at one TCR beta chain sequence and its context. This specimen belongs to a study of T cells expressing NK-cell markers. CDR3 size: 15 residues. Germline lookup yields CDR1 LGHNT and CDR2 FRNRAP. UMI-tagged 5'RACE template switching yielded the TCR beta cDNA. TCRdb processed the 5' RACE reads again and assigns one entry to each CDR3 protein, with no DNA. This table lists 130,000 to 150,000 distinct CDR3 sequences. This chain uses TRBV12-5 with TRBJ2-3; TCRdb reports TRBD1, a call that lacks DNA to check it against. The sample comprised blood T cells: a sorted CD56 or NKG2C T cell subset, CD4+ or CD8+ T cells, or bulk PBMC T cells (not recorded which). This receptor was taken from a man aged 18 to 29 in good health. The CDR3 here is CASGDWDSHTDTQYF.